This T cell receptor beta chain is drawn from a study of a mutant IDH1 vaccine in newly diagnosed glioma. Study context: Mean patient age was around 40 years; approximately 62% were male and approximately 40% female.

Overall study findings and caveats: In 93.3% of patients, immune responses induced by the vaccine occurred.

The data were produced by immunoSEQ multiplex PCR, yet TCRdb's version contains in-frame clones alone and is incomplete. The sample contains under 65,000 clones, approximately 80% of which appear only once. Time point described: baseline, week 1 (first vaccination visit). The treatment here: pre-vaccination baseline after standard-of-care therapy. In every donor, the tumor was a new WHO grade 3 or 4 IDH1-mutant, ATRX-lost astrocytoma. To note about this clone: Antigen: not known.

The source is a woman between 40 and 50 years old with glioma. The sequencing here drew on PBMCs, taken from a glioma patient treated with radiotherapy, temozolomide or both.

CDR3 sequence (DNA): TGTGCCAGCAGCACCACTCAAGTCGGCTCTGGAAACACCATATATTTT. This gives the protein CASSTTQVGSGNTIYF. The chain is built from TRBV7-2 and TRBJ1-3; no clear D. V was trimmed by 5 bases and J by 0 bases, leaving 14 bases between them. Per germline, CDR1 SGHTA and CDR2 FQGNSA. The CDR3 totals 16 residues. The variable domain in full, with the rest retrieved from reference TRBV7-2 and TRBJ1-3, is GAGVSQSPSNKVTEKGKDVELRCDPISGHTALYWYRQSLGQGLEFLIYFQGNSAPDKSGLPSDRFSAERTGGSVSTLTIQRTQQEDSAVYLCASSTTQVGSGNTIYFGEGSWLTVV.